The clone carrying this TCR beta chain was seen a single time. Per the authors' pipeline: Amplification with reference gene primers provided the estimates of nucleated cell counts. The data were produced by immunoSEQ multiplex PCR, yet TCRdb's version contains in-frame clones alone and is incomplete. Clone size and the V and J calls come from that table; the DNA yielded D and trimming. Of around 120,000 clones in the sample, about 79% are singletons; the top ten hold roughly 2.1%. V lost 5 bases, J lost 1 base, and 1 base stayed unmatched. In germline, CDR1 is MNHEY, CDR2 SMNVEV (reference sequence). CDR3 length: 13 amino acids. These data are taken from a study of blood T cell repertoires in COVID-19. For the study at large: From T cells, B-cell-depleted T cells, or PBMCs came the material, which was cDNA or gDNA.

Sequencing used peripheral blood. The sequence was obtained from a man aged 65-85 years with acute or convalescent COVID-19. The rearrangement uses TRBV27 and TRBJ1-1; 7 bases align to TRBD1. The CDR3 nucleotides read TGTGCCAGCAGTGACAGGGAGAACACTGAAGCTTTCTTT. It encodes CASSDRENTEAFF.